One and the same sample provided the 29 T cell receptor beta chains below, sequenced in a study of a mutant IDH1 vaccine in newly diagnosed glioma. Which antigens these TCRs recognize remains unknown. Time point denoted: week 35, safety follow-up. Every vaccine dose comprised 300 ug of mutant IDH1 20-mer peptide plus topical imiquimod. The data were produced by immunoSEQ multiplex PCR, yet TCRdb's version contains in-frame clones alone and is incomplete. The sample holds about 48,000 clones, 65% to 80% seen once. The sequencing used PBMCs, collected from a glioma patient whose treatment included an IDH1 peptide vaccine. The source of these receptors is a man aged 35-49 years with glioma.

The chain recombines TRBV5-6 with TRBJ2-7; D gene uncertain. The CDR3 sequence is 12 residues long. Germline CDR1 and CDR2: SGHDT and YYEEEE. V was shortened by 1 base and J by 6 bases, with 8 bases between the two germline ends. The DNA for the CDR3 is TGTGCCAGCAGCTTGAGCCTGTCCGAGCAGTACTTC. This translates into CASSLSLSEQYF.

This clone was counted only a few times. The V call is TRBV6-5, the J call TRBJ1-2, with 11 bases aligning to TRBD1. With 6 bases clipped from V and 4 bases from J, the junction kept 7 bases outside the gene matches. This CDR3 has 15 amino acids. CDR1 is MNHEY and CDR2 is SVGAGI in the germline V gene. The CDR3 DNA reads as TGTGCCAGCAGGAAGGACAGGGGGCGCATCTATGGCTACACCTTC. It encodes CASRKDRGRIYGYTF.

The chain combines TRBV30 with TRBJ2-7, with D possibly matching TRBD1 (6 bases). Trimming pared 2 bases from V and 2 bases from J, leaving 28 bases between. The germline V gene has CDR1 GTSNPN and CDR2 SVGIG (reference sequence). The CDR3 covers 19 residues. The CDR3 nucleotides read TGTGCCTGGAGTAATTTAGGGACAAATATTAACTCGGCCGCCTACGAGCAGTACTTC. Amino acids: CAWSNLGTNINSAAYEQYF.

This chain connects TRBV6-1 to TRBJ1-1, with 7 bases matching TRBD1. This CDR3 is 13 amino acids long. Germline assignment: CDR1 MNHNS and CDR2 SASEGT. J lost 3 bases, V lost 7 bases, and 5 bases had no gene match. DNA for the CDR3: TGTGCCAGCAATTGGGACAGAGACACTGAAGCTTTCTTT. It translates to CASNWDRDTEAFF.

V and J are TRBV6-5 and TRBJ2-5, with TRBD2 matching 8 bases. CDR3 length: 15 amino acids. The ends lost 10 bases at V and 5 bases at J; junction bases unmatched: 15. In germline, CDR1 is MNHEY, CDR2 SVGAGI. This CDR3 is CATNRGGSPEETQYF. CDR3 sequence (DNA): TGTGCCACCAACCGGGGGGGAAGTCCGGAGGAGACCCAGTACTTC.

The chain combines TRBV29-1 with TRBJ1-1; D is unclear. The V gene lost 1 base and the J gene lost 0 bases, with 6 bases spanning the gap. The CDR3 is made up of 13 amino acids. Looked up from germline, CDR1 is SQVTM and CDR2 is ANQGSEA. In DNA form, the CDR3 reads TGCAGCGTTGAAGGGAAATTGAACACTGAAGCTTTCTTT. Translating it yields CSVEGKLNTEAFF.

This chain connects TRBV2 to TRBJ1-1; D not resolved. CDR3 size: 13 residues. V shed 6 bases and J shed 0 bases, with 8 bases lying between them. Germline V lookup: CDR1 SNHLY, CDR2 FYNNEI. The CDR3 sequence is CASRAGMNTEAFF. The CDR3 DNA sequence: TGTGCCAGCAGGGCGGGGATGAACACTGAAGCTTTCTTT.

The chain couples TRBV4-2 to TRBJ1-5; a weak D match, TRBD1 (6 bases). Germline CDR1 LGHNA, CDR2 YNFKEQ. Deletions cut 0 bases from V and 5 bases from J, with 14 bases between. The CDR3 loop spans 16 amino acids. The DNA for the CDR3 is TGTGCCAGCAGCCAAGATGGTGGACAGCTGGATCAGCCCCAGCATTTT. It is translated as CASSQDGGQLDQPQHF.

This clone was detected only once. This sequence joins TRBV25-1 and TRBJ2-5; TRBD1 agrees at 9 bases. V shed 0 bases, J shed 0 bases, and the junction held 5 bases outside the gene matches. The CDR3 extends over 17 amino acids. The germline CDR1 and CDR2 sequences are MGHDK and SYGVNS. This CDR3 is CASSEYIGTGYQETQYF. CDR3 DNA sequence: TGTGCCAGCAGTGAATATATTGGGACAGGGTACCAAGAGACCCAGTACTTC.

This chain links TRBV4-1 with TRBJ1-5; 7 nucleotides match TRBD1. With V trimmed by 2 bases and J by 7 bases, 8 bases remained unmatched. Germline CDR1 MGHRA, CDR2 YSYEKL. The CDR3 is 15 amino acids. The CDR3 nucleotides are TGCGCCAGCAGCCAATACGATCAGGGGGAACAGCCCCAGCATTTT. Its translation is CASSQYDQGEQPQHF.

This chain joins TRBV6-4 and TRBJ2-1, with D maybe TRBD2 (5 bases). The CDR3 is 13 amino acids. Germline values: CDR1 MRHNA, CDR2 SNTAGT. The V and J ends lost 4 bases and 8 bases respectively, with 12 bases between them. The CDR3 DNA is TGTGCCAGCAGTGGGGGAGAGTTCCATGAGCAGTTCTTC. It encodes CASSGGEFHEQFF.

The CDR3 region has the DNA TGTGCCAGCAGCTTCGGGGGAGACTACGAGCAGTACTTC. Protein: CASSFGGDYEQYF. V and J are TRBV2 and TRBJ2-7; possibly TRBD2 for D (6 bases). The CDR3 has 13 amino acids. Trimming cost V 6 bases and J 3 bases, with 12 bases left between them. Germline assignment: CDR1 SNHLY and CDR2 FYNNEI.

This clone was picked up one time. V gene TRBV7-2 combines with J gene TRBJ2-2; no clear D. Germline V CDR1 and CDR2: SGHTA, FQGNSA. Trimming stripped 3 bases from V and 0 bases from J, with 8 bases between. The CDR3 consists of 15 residues. The CDR3: CASSFIQSNTGELFF. CDR3 nucleotides: TGTGCCAGCAGCTTTATCCAGTCGAACACCGGGGAGCTGTTTTTT.

This chain links TRBV6-5 with TRBJ1-1, with TRBD1 identical over 8 bases. The ends lost 7 bases at V and 2 bases at J; junction bases unmatched: 6. The V gene's germline CDR1 is MNHEY and CDR2 SVGAGI. CDR3 size: 14 residues. CDR3 in amino acids: CASTPGQGNTEAFF. The CDR3 region has the DNA TGTGCCAGCACCCCCGGACAGGGTAACACTGAAGCTTTCTTT.

V is TRBV6-6 and J is TRBJ2-6; the match to TRBD1 covers 7 bases. Unmatched junction bases numbered 5, after V lost 5 bases and J lost 4 bases. The CDR3 totals 15 residues. In germline, CDR1 is MNHNY, CDR2 SVGAGI (reference sequence). CDR3 DNA: TGTGCCAGCAGTATAACAGGGGCCGGGGCCAACGTCCTGACTTTC. Its protein product is CASSITGAGANVLTF.

The rearrangement uses TRBV27 and TRBJ2-2; TRBD2 is a possible D gene (5 bases). V was shortened by 3 bases and J by 0 bases, with 5 bases between the two germline ends. The CDR3 consists of 14 residues. CDR1 MNHEY and CDR2 SMNVEV come from the germline V gene (reference sequence). The CDR3 sequence: CASSFGTNTGELFF. CDR3 sequence (DNA): TGTGCCAGCAGTTTCGGGACGAACACCGGGGAGCTGTTTTTT.

This sequence joins TRBV19 and TRBJ1-4, with D maybe TRBD1 (6 bases). Trimming shortened V by 5 bases and J by 3 bases, and 16 bases separated the two germline ends. Germline V gene lookup returns CDR1 LNHDA and CDR2 SQIVND (reference sequence). CDR3 size: 16 residues. CDR3 sequence reads: CASSPTGLQSNEKLFF. The CDR3 nucleotides read TGTGCCAGTAGTCCGACAGGCCTGCAGTCTAATGAAAAACTGTTTTTT.

This sequence joins TRBV29-1 and TRBJ2-5; D call uncertain. CDR3 length: 14 amino acids. Per germline, CDR1 SQVTM and CDR2 ANQGSEA. V dropped 4 bases and J dropped 2 bases, with 14 bases sitting between them. CDR3 DNA: TGCAGCGTTGCATTATCCCTGGGGCAAGAGACCCAGTACTTC. Amino acids: CSVALSLGQETQYF.

In its sample, this clone was seen once. The chain carries TRBV30 and TRBJ2-1, with TRBD2 identical over 7 bases. The CDR3 runs to 12 residues. J gave up 16 bases and V 7 bases, and 16 bases lay outside the gene matches. Germline CDR1 GTSNPN, CDR2 SVGIG (reference sequence). Written as DNA, the CDR3 is TGTGCCTCAAAGGCGGGAGTCGGTAGCCCCTTCTTC. This encodes CASKAGVGSPFF.

The chain couples TRBV18 to TRBJ1-6; D is uncertain. Germline lookup yields CDR1 KGHSH and CDR2 LQKENI. V gave up 1 base and J gave up 0 bases, with 10 bases separating them. There are 17 residues in the CDR3. The CDR3 loop reads CASSPREVSSYNSPLHF. As DNA, the CDR3 is TGTGCCAGCTCACCACGGGAGGTGAGCTCCTATAATTCACCCCTCCACTTT.

This chain links TRBV28 with TRBJ1-1, with 7 nucleotides matching TRBD1. This CDR3 is 14 amino acids long. V trimming: 7 bases; J trimming: 4 bases; junction bases outside the gene matches: 9. The V gene's germline CDR1 is MDHEN and CDR2 SYDVKM. The CDR3 sequence: CASMTRGRSTEAFF. CDR3 nucleotides: TGTGCCAGCATGACCAGGGGGAGGAGCACTGAAGCTTTCTTT. Complete variable domain (other parts from reference TRBV28 and TRBJ1-1): DVKVTQSSRYLVKRTGEKVFLECVQDMDHENMFWYRQDPGLGLRLIYFSYDVKMKEKGDIPEGYSVSREKKERFSLILESASTNQTSMYLCASMTRGRSTEAFFGQGTRLTVV.

The chain recombines TRBV11-2 with TRBJ1-1, with TRBD1 as a possible D gene (6 bases). The CDR3 has 13 amino acids. Germline-derived CDR1 and CDR2 are SGHAT and FQNNGV. V lost 5 bases, J lost 3 bases, and 10 bases lay in between. The CDR3 loop reads CASSGQFYTEAFF. The CDR3 coding sequence is TGTGCCAGCAGCGGACAGTTTTACACTGAAGCTTTCTTT. The whole variable domain, filled in from reference TRBV11-2 and TRBJ1-1, reads EAGVAQSPRYKIIEKRQSVAFWCNPISGHATLYWYQQILGQGPKLLIQFQNNGVVDDSQLPKDRFSAERLKGVDSTLKIQPAKLEDSAVYLCASSGQFYTEAFFGQGTRLTVV.

V and J are TRBV5-5 and TRBJ2-1, with a tentative D call TRBD1 (6 bases). In germline, CDR1 is SGHKS, CDR2 YYEKEE (reference sequence). The CDR3 is 18 amino acids. The V end lost 4 bases, the J end lost 0 bases, and 20 bases lay between the germline ends. The chain's CDR3 is CASSRFWRQEVSYNEQFF. Here the CDR3 DNA reads TGTGCCAGCAGCCGTTTTTGGAGACAGGAAGTCTCCTACAATGAGCAGTTCTTC.

V usage is TRBV6-5 and J usage is TRBJ1-2; D uncertain. CDR1 is MNHEY and CDR2 is SVGAGI in the germline V gene. This CDR3 contains 15 residues. V dropped 2 bases and J dropped 2 bases, with 12 bases sitting between them. The CDR3 loop reads CASSYLHTGNYGYTF. CDR3 bases: TGTGCCAGCAGTTACCTCCATACGGGGAACTATGGCTACACCTTC.

The gene calls are TRBV29-1 and TRBJ2-1, with 11 bases identical to TRBD2. Looked up from germline, CDR1 is SQVTM and CDR2 is ANQGSEA. CDR3 length: 12 amino acids. V was clipped by 7 bases and J by 9 bases; unmatched bases: 5. CDR3 sequence reads: CSAPGLAVEQFF. Written as DNA, the CDR3 is TGCAGCGCTCCGGGACTAGCGGTTGAGCAGTTCTTC.

The count of this clone is one. The chain links TRBV7-8 to TRBJ2-7, with a possible D match to TRBD2 (5 bases). Germline V lookup: CDR1 SGHVS, CDR2 FQNEAQ. The CDR3 spans 14 residues. Trimming took 1 base from V and 0 from J, leaving 7 bases between them. The CDR3 coding sequence is TGTGCCAGCAGCTTAGATGGGAGCTCCTACGAGCAGTACTTC. It yields the protein CASSLDGSSYEQYF. Variable domain in full (rest from reference TRBV7-8 and TRBJ2-7): GAGVSQSPRYKVAKRGQDVALRCDPISGHVSLFWYQQALGQGPEFLTYFQNEAQLDKSGLPSDRFFAERPEGSVSTLKIQRTQQEDSAVYLCASSLDGSSYEQYFGPGTRLTVT.

V gene TRBV6-5 combines with J gene TRBJ2-3; the D gene is possibly TRBD2 (6 bases). Germline V CDR1 and CDR2: MNHEY, SVGAGI. The CDR3 is 15 residues long. The V end was cut by 7 bases, the J end by 2 bases, with 16 bases between. CDR3 protein: CASKVSRDPTDTQYF. CDR3 DNA sequence: TGTGCCAGCAAGGTCTCGCGGGACCCCACAGATACGCAGTATTTT.

This clone was detected only a few times. This CDR3 is CAWSVMVEAFF. CDR3 in DNA: TGTGCCTGGAGTGTAATGGTTGAAGCTTTCTTT. The V call is TRBV30, the J call TRBJ1-1; no firm D call. Germline CDR1 is GTSNPN and CDR2 is SVGIG (reference sequence). CDR3 length equals 11 residues. Trimming took 0 bases from V and 7 from J, leaving 6 bases between them.

This clone has only a few counts. This rearrangement joins TRBV4-1 to TRBJ1-5; D is possibly TRBD1 (6 bases). Trimming removed 0 bases from V and 1 base from J, with 10 bases in between. Germline V gives CDR1 MGHRA, CDR2 YSYEKL. The CDR3 is 16 amino acids. In DNA, the CDR3 is TGCGCCAGCAGCCAAGAAGGGGGACGGAGCAATCAGCCCCAGCATTTT. Its protein product is CASSQEGGRSNQPQHF.